This passage covers 9 T cell receptor beta chains from one sample sequenced in a study of blood T cell repertoires in COVID-19. Sequencing was performed with immunoSEQ multiplex PCR; in TCRdb, only in-frame clones are kept and a portion is missing. The table has roughly 99,000 clones, roughly 88% seen once. The sample consisted of peripheral blood. These receptors were taken from a man aged 50-60 years with active or convalescent COVID-19.

The chain carries TRBV30 and TRBJ1-3; D call uncertain. This CDR3 comprises 12 residues. The germline gives CDR1 GTSNPN, CDR2 SVGIG (reference sequence). The germline V and J ends were trimmed by 3 bases and 1 base, with 4 bases remaining between them. The CDR3 coding sequence is TGTGCCTGGAGCCCGTCTGGAAACACCATATATTTT. This sequence encodes CAWSPSGNTIYF.

V gene TRBV6-5 combines with J gene TRBJ2-1, with D possibly being TRBD2 (6 bases). V gave up 6 bases and J gave up 6 bases, with 15 bases separating them. Germline-derived CDR1 and CDR2 are MNHEY and SVGAGI. The CDR3 length is 14 residues. The CDR3 DNA sequence: TGTGCCAGCAGGCCCTTGGGGGGTGGCAATGAGCAGTTCTTC. This encodes CASRPLGGGNEQFF.

This clone was picked up one time. The chain has TRBV5-1 and TRBJ2-2; D gene ambiguous. The CDR3 covers 15 residues. Trimming cost V 0 bases and J 5 bases, with 11 bases left between them. CDR1 and CDR2 (germline): SGHRS, YFSETQ. The CDR3 bases are TGCGCCAGCAGCTTGGATAGTCATTGGACCGGGGAGCTGTTTTTT. Translated, it gives CASSLDSHWTGELFF. Complete variable domain (other parts from reference TRBV5-1 and TRBJ2-2): KAGVTQTPRYLIKTRGQQVTLSCSPISGHRSVSWYQQTPGQGLQFLFEYFSETQRNKGNFPGRFSGRQFSNSRSEMNVSTLELGDSALYLCASSLDSHWTGELFFGEGSRLTVL.

This chain uses TRBV12-3 or TRBV12-4 with TRBJ1-6, with D possibly matching TRBD1 (5 bases). V shed 6 bases and J shed 9 bases, with 9 bases lying between them. CDR3 length equals 12 residues. DNA of the CDR3: TGTGCCAGCAGCAACAGGCGTTCACCCCTCCACTTT. Residues: CASSNRRSPLHF.

The chain is built from TRBV19 and TRBJ2-1; 12 nucleotides line up with TRBD2. The V segment lost 4 bases and the J segment 8 bases; nucleotides outside the gene matches: 12. Germline V CDR1 and CDR2: LNHDA, SQIVND (reference sequence). The CDR3 is 17 amino acids. CDR3 in amino acids: CASSRLAGVVSGYEQFF. CDR3 DNA sequence: TGTGCCAGTAGTAGACTAGCGGGAGTGGTGAGCGGGTATGAGCAGTTCTTC.

J is TRBJ1-2 and V is TRBV19; TRBD1 matches 7 bases. Germline V lookup: CDR1 LNHDA, CDR2 SQIVND (reference sequence). The CDR3 spans 14 residues. V gave up 5 bases and J gave up 7 bases; unmatched junction bases: 10. CDR3 sequence (DNA): TGTGCCAGTAGTCCCCAGGGGGACGGGGCTGGCTACACCTTC. Amino acid sequence: CASSPQGDGAGYTF.

The V call is TRBV27, the J call TRBJ2-1; a weak D match, TRBD2 (5 bases). V was shortened by 2 bases and J by 2 bases, with 13 bases between the two germline ends. CDR1 and CDR2 from the germline V gene are MNHEY and SMNVEV (reference sequence). This CDR3 is 16 amino acids long. This chain's CDR3 is CASSLDGNGPYNEQFF. The CDR3 coding sequence is TGTGCCAGCAGTTTAGACGGGAATGGCCCCTACAATGAGCAGTTCTTC.

V gene TRBV11-3 combines with J gene TRBJ2-7; weak D call: TRBD2 (5 bases). Trimming shortened V by 2 bases and J by 6 bases, and 11 bases separated the two germline ends. Germline CDR1 is SGHNT and CDR2 is YENEEA. The CDR3 runs to 13 residues. CDR3 DNA: TGTGCCAGCAGCTTAAAAGGAGGCGCCGAGCAGTACTTC. Amino acids: CASSLKGGAEQYF.

Only one count was recorded for this clone. The V gene is TRBV28, the J gene TRBJ1-5; 10 positions match TRBD1. The CDR3 consists of 14 residues. V lost 5 bases and J lost 9; bases outside the gene matches: 7. Germline CDR1 MDHEN, CDR2 SYDVKM. CDR3 sequence (DNA): TGTGCCAGCAGTCCAGGACAGGGGGGGAGGCCCCAGCATTTT. Amino acids: CASSPGQGGRPQHF.